Presented here are 14 T cell receptor beta chains from one specimen sequenced in a study of early T cells in non-severe SARS-CoV-2 infection. TCRdb processed the 5' RACE reads anew with MiXCR; each CDR3 protein has one entry. The sample lists about 67,000 distinct CDR3 sequences, 9.5% to 13% occurring once. The material sequenced was whole blood. Source of these receptors: an adult who was a healthcare worker with PCR-confirmed SARS-CoV-2 infection or an uninfected control (not recorded which).

This clonotype has just a few counts. The chain joins TRBV20-1 to TRBJ1-2; TRBD1 agrees at 12 bases. The CDR3 has 14 residues. V lost 0 bases and J lost 7; bases outside the gene matches: 3. Germline V lookup: CDR1 DFQATT, CDR2 SNEGSKA (reference sequence). In DNA form, the CDR3 reads TGCAGTGCTAGAGACGGGACAGGGGGCAGTGGCTACACCTTC. Translated: CSARDGTGGSGYTF.

This clonotype was detected ten times or more. The chain is built from TRBV6-5 and TRBJ2-7, with D possibly being TRBD1 (6 bases). CDR1 and CDR2 (germline): MNHEY, SVGAGI. There are 15 residues in the CDR3. Trimming pared 5 bases from V and 0 bases from J, leaving 14 bases between. The CDR3 loop reads CASSVTGTSSYEQYF. Written as DNA, the CDR3 is TGTGCCAGCAGTGTCACAGGGACCTCCTCCTACGAGCAGTACTTC.

This clonotype occurred a few times. The J gene is TRBJ2-1, the V gene TRBV15; 8 positions agree with TRBD2. The CDR3 has 17 amino acids. The V segment lost 0 bases and the J segment 7 bases; nucleotides outside the gene matches: 11. Germline V gene sequence: CDR1 LNHNV, CDR2 YYDKDF (reference sequence). The CDR3 nucleotides are TGTGCCACCAGCAGAGATAGGCGAGCGGGAGTTAGGAATGAGCAGTTCTTC. Translation: CATSRDRRAGVRNEQFF.

This clonotype was detected ten times or more. The genes are TRBV12-3 or TRBV12-4 and TRBJ1-2; 9 bases fit TRBD1. V shed 6 bases, J shed 5 bases, and the junction held 4 bases outside the gene matches. This CDR3 region has 13 residues. The CDR3, as DNA: TGTGCCAGCAGAACAGGGGGCCAGTATGGCTACACCTTC. It specifies CASRTGGQYGYTF.

This clonotype was counted between two and nine times. The chain employs TRBV7-9 and TRBJ2-2, with unresolved D. Trimming removed 1 base at V and 7 bases at J, with 13 bases between. Germline loops: CDR1 SEHNR, CDR2 FQNEAQ (reference sequence). This CDR3 comprises 15 residues. The CDR3 reads CASSLVAHGFGELFF. CDR3 nucleotides: TGTGCCAGCAGCTTAGTTGCTCACGGTTTCGGGGAGCTGTTTTTT.

In its sample, this clonotype was seen many times. The chain recombines TRBV6-2 or TRBV6-3 with TRBJ2-2, with D perhaps matching TRBD2 (7 bases). CDR3 length equals 15 residues. V dropped 6 bases and J dropped 1 base, with 12 bases sitting between them. Per the germline V gene, CDR1 is MNHEY and CDR2 is SVGEGT. DNA of the CDR3: TGTGCCAGCAGGAGAGCGGGACAGAACACCGGGGAGCTGTTTTTT. Translating it yields CASRRAGQNTGELFF.

This clonotype was seen ten or more times. The chain carries TRBV29-1 and TRBJ2-3; tentatively, D is TRBD2 (6 bases). This CDR3 has 15 residues. Germline V gene lookup returns CDR1 SQVTM and CDR2 ANQGSEA. The germline V and J ends were trimmed by 3 bases and 5 bases, with 18 bases remaining between them. Here the CDR3 DNA reads TGCAGCGTTGACGTGAAGCTAGCGTACGTAGATACGCAGTATTTT. This codes for CSVDVKLAYVDTQYF.

As regards this clonotype: A junction end diverges from the germline sequence, so it may reflect a read error. This chain links TRBV9 with TRBJ1-1; 8 nucleotides agree with TRBD1. Germline CDR1 and CDR2: SGDLS and YYNGEE. This CDR3 is 17 amino acids long. The CDR3 here is CASSASKTWTGSTGAFF. The CDR3 DNA is TGTGCCAGCAGCGCGTCCAAAACATGGACAGGGAGCACTGGAGCTTTCTTT.

This clonotype was seen ten or more times. CDR3 residues: CASSLVPGIGGYTF. CDR3 coding DNA: TGTGCCAGCAGCCTAGTCCCCGGAATAGGTGGCTACACCTTC. This chain links TRBV7-2 with TRBJ1-2; D gene unclear. The CDR3 runs to 14 residues. The germline V gene encodes CDR1 SGHTA and CDR2 FQGNSA. The V and J ends lost 5 bases and 7 bases respectively, with 17 bases between them.

This clonotype was picked up many times. This CDR3 is CASSHDSGSSYEQYF. Here the CDR3 DNA reads TGTGCCAGCAGCCATGACAGCGGTTCCTCCTACGAGCAGTACTTC. This chain uses TRBV7-2 with TRBJ2-7, with D perhaps being TRBD1 or TRBD2 (5 bases each). With 5 bases removed from V and 0 bases from J, the gap between germline ends came to 14 bases. The CDR3 runs to 15 residues. Germline CDR1 SGHTA, CDR2 FQGNSA.

The chain is built from TRBV19 and TRBJ2-1; D possibly corresponds to TRBD2 (6 bases). Trimming removed 1 base at V and 3 bases at J, with 10 bases between. The CDR3 is 15 amino acids. Germline V gene lookup returns CDR1 LNHDA and CDR2 SQIVND (reference sequence). For the CDR3, the DNA is TGTGCCAGTAGTATAGGACCGGGACTCTACAATGAGCAGTTCTTC. Translated: CASSIGPGLYNEQFF.

This chain connects TRBV6-1 to TRBJ2-7, with TRBD1 as a possible D gene (5 bases). This CDR3 contains 14 residues. CDR1 is MNHNS, CDR2 SASEGT, per germline. Between the trimmed V and J ends, which lost 3 bases and 3 bases, there was a span of 12 bases. CDR3 protein: CASSDREWIYEQYF. The CDR3, as DNA: TGTGCCAGCAGTGACAGGGAATGGATCTACGAGCAGTACTTC.

The sample holds a few counts of this clonotype. The chain has TRBV10-2 and TRBJ1-2; 7 nucleotides agree with TRBD1. V trimming: 2 bases; J trimming: 1 base; junction bases outside the gene matches: 10. This CDR3 spans 17 amino acids. Germline CDR1 and CDR2: WSHSY and SAAADI. CDR3 protein: CASSEPGGTAVNYGYTF. The CDR3 DNA sequence: TGCGCCAGCAGTGAGCCTGGCGGGACAGCAGTTAACTATGGCTACACCTTC.

This sequence joins TRBV15 and TRBJ2-7, with D tentatively TRBD2 (5 bases). V lost 3 bases to trimming and J lost 5 bases, with 14 bases between them. The germline gives CDR1 LNHNV, CDR2 YYDKDF (reference sequence). The CDR3 length is 14 residues. CDR3 nucleotide sequence: TGTGCCACCAGCAGGGCTCTAGCCCGCGACGAGCAGTACTTC. Its translation is CATSRALARDEQYF.